The T cell receptor beta chain under discussion was sequenced for a study of T-cell reconstitution after alpha-beta-depleted transplantation in children. V lost 5 bases and J lost 3; bases outside the gene matches: 9. This CDR3 comprises 16 residues. General study findings and limits: When one year had passed after transplant, most T-cell counts and diversity came from newly produced T cells. Several patients had high TCRbeta diversity at day 60; it came from surviving recipient T cells and thymic progenitors. Expanded clones from the graft, numbering several hundred, reportedly supplied alpha-beta T cells about two months after transplant.

The TCRbeta library was prepared with unique molecular identifiers. TCRdb processed the PCR reads anew with MiXCR; each CDR3 protein has one entry. In the table there are 800,000 to 1,000,000 distinct CDR3 sequences, about 29% of which are singletons. This clonotype occurred a few times. Its antigen is undetermined. This sequence was found in a boy younger than two who had a stem cell transplant for SCID, so the T cells may come from the graft donor. This rearrangement joins TRBV12-3 or TRBV12-4 to TRBJ2-5; 10 nucleotides match TRBD1. This specimen was PBMCs, mostly from graft donor cells, taken 360 days after TCRalphabeta/CD19-depleted stem cell transplant. For the CDR3, the DNA is TGTGCCAGCAGTAGACCGGGGACAGGGGTTGAAGAGACCCAGTACTTC. As protein: CASSRPGTGVEETQYF.